This is a list of T cell receptor beta chains from one sample in a study of cytomegalovirus exposure and HLA in healthy donors. Data came from immunoSEQ multiplex PCR; TCRdb stores just in-frame clones and leaves some out. The sample holds fewer than 200,000 clones; approximately 80% are singletons and the top ten take roughly 4.7%. The sample consisted of PBMCs. The receptors were sampled from a woman aged 50 to 60 in good health and CMV-seropositive. Both conserved end residues are part of each CDR3. The order of the fields is clone size, V gene, D gene, J gene, CDR3 DNA, CDR3 protein. D genes are given only for firm matches. Expanded clones are given a class, and other clones once, few, many or no size at all.

clone size: -
V gene: TRBV6-5
D gene: -
J gene: TRBJ2-2
CDR3 DNA: TGTGCCAGCAGTTCCCGCACCGGGGAGCTGTTTTTT
CDR3 protein: CASSSRTGELFF

clone size: -
V gene: TRBV6-5
D gene: TRBD1
J gene: TRBJ1-2
CDR3 DNA: TGTGCCAGCAGTCGAGACAGGGGAGGTAACTATGGCTACACCTTC
CDR3 protein: CASSRDRGGNYGYTF

clone size: -
V gene: TRBV28
D gene: TRBD1
J gene: TRBJ2-1
CDR3 DNA: TGTGCCAGCCTATTACAGGGGGCAACGAAGGTCAATGAGCAGTTCTTC
CDR3 protein: CASLLQGATKVNEQFF

clone size: once
V gene: TRBV7-2
D gene: TRBD2
J gene: TRBJ2-3
CDR3 DNA: TGTGCCAGCAGCTTAGAGGCTAGCGGGGGTTTCCCAGATACGCAGTATTTT
CDR3 protein: CASSLEASGGFPDTQYF

clone size: -
V gene: TRBV7-2
D gene: TRBD1
J gene: TRBJ1-4
CDR3 DNA: TGTGCCAGCAGCTCAACAGGGGGCTTTGATGAAAAACTGTTTTTT
CDR3 protein: CASSSTGGFDEKLFF

clone size: few
V gene: TRBV18
D gene: -
J gene: TRBJ2-5
CDR3 DNA: TGTGCCAGCTCACCGGCCCTTCAAGAGACCCAGTACTTC
CDR3 protein: CASSPALQETQYF

clone size: once
V gene: TRBV2
D gene: TRBD2
J gene: TRBJ2-4
CDR3 DNA: TGTGCCAGCAGTGAACATGCGGGAGAGCTAGCCAAAAACATTCAGTACTTC
CDR3 protein: CASSEHAGELAKNIQYF

clone size: -
V gene: TRBV6-5
D gene: -
J gene: TRBJ2-3
CDR3 DNA: TGTGCCAGCAGCCGGGGGGATACGCAGTATTTT
CDR3 protein: CASSRGDTQYF

clone size: -
V gene: TRBV16
D gene: -
J gene: TRBJ2-1
CDR3 DNA: TGTGCCAGCACCTGGGACTCCTCCTACAATGAGCAGTTCTTC
CDR3 protein: CASTWDSSYNEQFF

clone size: -
V gene: TRBV27
D gene: -
J gene: TRBJ1-1
CDR3 DNA: TGTGCCAGCACCCCTCCTAACGGGGAGGGTGAAGCTTTCTTT
CDR3 protein: CASTPPNGEGEAFF

clone size: -
V gene: TRBV7-2
D gene: -
J gene: TRBJ1-2
CDR3 DNA: TGTGCCAGCAGCTCCAAACTCTATGGCTACACCTTC
CDR3 protein: CASSSKLYGYTF

clone size: -
V gene: TRBV30
D gene: -
J gene: TRBJ2-7
CDR3 DNA: TGTGCCTGGAGGCCTAGCGCCTCCTACGAGCAGTACTTC
CDR3 protein: CAWRPSASYEQYF

clone size: -
V gene: TRBV5-4
D gene: -
J gene: TRBJ2-5
CDR3 DNA: TGTGCCAGCAGCCCTAACACGGGGACTGGTCAAGAGACCCAGTACTTC
CDR3 protein: CASSPNTGTGQETQYF

clone size: -
V gene: TRBV29-1
D gene: TRBD2
J gene: TRBJ2-2
CDR3 DNA: TGCAGCGTCCGGAGACTAGCGAGCGGGGAGCTGTTTTTT
CDR3 protein: CSVRRLASGELFF

clone size: -
V gene: TRBV6-1
D gene: TRBD1
J gene: TRBJ1-5
CDR3 DNA: TGTGCCAGCAGTGAAAGGACAGGGTATTCTAGCAATCAGCCCCAGCATTTT
CDR3 protein: CASSERTGYSSNQPQHF

clone size: once
V gene: TRBV9
D gene: TRBD2
J gene: TRBJ2-1
CDR3 DNA: TGTGCCAGCGGGCTGGCGGGAGGGAATGAGCAGTTCTTC
CDR3 protein: CASGLAGGNEQFF

clone size: -
V gene: TRBV2
D gene: TRBD2
J gene: TRBJ2-1
CDR3 DNA: TGTGCCAGCACCCTAGCGGGCTACAATGAGCAGTTCTTC
CDR3 protein: CASTLAGYNEQFF

clone size: -
V gene: TRBV27
D gene: TRBD1
J gene: TRBJ2-7
CDR3 DNA: TGTGCCAGCAGTCCAAGCCGGGACAGCACCTACGAGCAGTACTTC
CDR3 protein: CASSPSRDSTYEQYF

clone size: -
V gene: TRBV7-3
D gene: TRBD2
J gene: TRBJ2-1
CDR3 DNA: TGTGCCAGCAGCTTCGTACTAGCGGGGTTAAATGAGCAGTTCTTC
CDR3 protein: CASSFVLAGLNEQFF

clone size: few
V gene: TRBV11-3
D gene: TRBD1
J gene: TRBJ1-6
CDR3 DNA: TGTGCCAGCAGCCAGGGACAGGGGGATTCACCCCTCCACTTT
CDR3 protein: CASSQGQGDSPLHF

clone size: once
V gene: TRBV28
D gene: -
J gene: TRBJ2-5
CDR3 DNA: TGTGCCAGTACCAGGGACACCGGGGAGACCCAGTACTTC
CDR3 protein: CASTRDTGETQYF

clone size: -
V gene: TRBV28
D gene: -
J gene: TRBJ2-4
CDR3 DNA: TGTGCCAGCAGCGATTGGGAGGCATTAGCCAAAAACATTCAGTACTTC
CDR3 protein: CASSDWEALAKNIQYF

clone size: -
V gene: TRBV30
D gene: -
J gene: TRBJ1-2
CDR3 DNA: TGTGCCTGGAGGCAGGGTGGGAACTATGGCTACACCTTC
CDR3 protein: CAWRQGGNYGYTF

clone size: -
V gene: TRBV7-2
D gene: -
J gene: TRBJ2-7
CDR3 DNA: TGTGCCAGCACCTCGGGAGACACCTGGGACGAGCAGTACTTC
CDR3 protein: CASTSGDTWDEQYF

clone size: -
V gene: TRBV28
D gene: -
J gene: TRBJ2-2
CDR3 DNA: TGTGCCAGCCTAGGACAGCTGAACACCGGGGAGCTGTTTTTT
CDR3 protein: CASLGQLNTGELFF

clone size: -
V gene: TRBV2
D gene: TRBD1
J gene: TRBJ1-1
CDR3 DNA: TGTGCCAGCAGGTCCGGGACAGGAGGCCCTGAAGCTTTCTTT
CDR3 protein: CASRSGTGGPEAFF

clone size: -
V gene: TRBV4-2
D gene: -
J gene: TRBJ2-3
CDR3 DNA: TGTGCCAGCAGCCGGTCTAGCGGCACAGATACGCAGTATTTT
CDR3 protein: CASSRSSGTDTQYF

clone size: -
V gene: TRBV29-1
D gene: TRBD2
J gene: TRBJ2-5
CDR3 DNA: TGCAGCGCCGAAAGCGGGGTATCTCGTGAGACCCAGTACTTC
CDR3 protein: CSAESGVSRETQYF

clone size: -
V gene: TRBV6-5
D gene: -
J gene: TRBJ1-2
CDR3 DNA: TGTGCCATTTTCAGTGGCTATGGCTACACCTTC
CDR3 protein: CAIFSGYGYTF

clone size: once
V gene: TRBV7-2
D gene: -
J gene: TRBJ1-1
CDR3 DNA: TGTGCCGTTTTGCAGGCGAACACTGAAGCTTTCTTT
CDR3 protein: CAVLQANTEAFF

clone size: -
V gene: TRBV5-5
D gene: -
J gene: TRBJ1-5
CDR3 DNA: TGTGCCAGCAGCCCGGACAGTTTTGCGACGAGTCAGCCCCAGCATTTT
CDR3 protein: CASSPDSFATSQPQHF

clone size: -
V gene: TRBV4-3
D gene: TRBD2
J gene: TRBJ2-2
CDR3 DNA: TGCGCCAGCAGCCTCCTGACTAGCGGGAACACCGGGGAGCTGTTTTTT
CDR3 protein: CASSLLTSGNTGELFF

clone size: -
V gene: TRBV2
D gene: TRBD2
J gene: TRBJ2-1
CDR3 DNA: TGTGCCAGCAGTAAACTAGCGATGGATGAGCAGTTCTTC
CDR3 protein: CASSKLAMDEQFF

clone size: -
V gene: TRBV4-1
D gene: TRBD2
J gene: TRBJ2-2
CDR3 DNA: TGCGCCAGCAGCCAAGAAAGGCGGCTAGCGGGAGTTCGCGGGGAGCTGTTTTTT
CDR3 protein: CASSQERRLAGVRGELFF

clone size: -
V gene: TRBV6-5
D gene: -
J gene: TRBJ1-5
CDR3 DNA: TGTGCCAGCAGTTACTCCGCAGGGGTGGTTCAGCCCCAGCATTTT
CDR3 protein: CASSYSAGVVQPQHF

clone size: few
V gene: TRBV7-9
D gene: TRBD1
J gene: TRBJ2-7
CDR3 DNA: TGTTCCAGCAGCCCGGGACAGGGGGGCAGGAGCTCCTACGAGCAGTACTTC
CDR3 protein: CSSSPGQGGRSSYEQYF

clone size: few
V gene: TRBV7-2
D gene: -
J gene: TRBJ2-5
CDR3 DNA: TGTGCCAGCAGCTTGGGAGCTACCAAGGCGACCCAGTACTTC
CDR3 protein: CASSLGATKATQYF